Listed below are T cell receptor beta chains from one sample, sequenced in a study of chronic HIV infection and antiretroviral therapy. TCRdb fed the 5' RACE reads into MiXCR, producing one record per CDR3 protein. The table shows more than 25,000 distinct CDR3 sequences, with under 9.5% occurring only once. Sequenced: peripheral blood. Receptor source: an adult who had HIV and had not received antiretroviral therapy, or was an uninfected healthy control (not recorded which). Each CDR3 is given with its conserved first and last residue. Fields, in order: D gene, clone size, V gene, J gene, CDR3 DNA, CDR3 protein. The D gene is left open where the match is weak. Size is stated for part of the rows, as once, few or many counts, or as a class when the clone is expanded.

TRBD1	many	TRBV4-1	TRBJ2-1	TGCGCCAGCAGCCCTGGACAGGGGTACAATGAGCAGTTCTTC	CASSPGQGYNEQFF
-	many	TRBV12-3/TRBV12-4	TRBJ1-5	TGTGCCAGCAGTTTATCCGGCCAGGGTGGCAATCAGCCCCAGCATTTT	CASSLSGQGGNQPQHF
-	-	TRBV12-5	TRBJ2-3	TGTGCTAGTGGTTTGCGTACACTCAGGGGCACAGATACGCAGTATTTT	CASGLRTLRGTDTQYF
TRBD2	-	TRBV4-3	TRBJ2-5	TGCGCCAGCAGCCGGGGACTAGCGGGGGTGTTGGAGACCCAGTACTTC	CASSRGLAGVLETQYF
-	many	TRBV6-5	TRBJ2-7	TGTGCCAGCAGTTACATGTCAGTCCTCTCCTACGAGCAGTACTTC	CASSYMSVLSYEQYF
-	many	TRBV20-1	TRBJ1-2	TGCAGTGCTAGAGGCGGGGGTTTTAGCTATGGCTACACCTTC	CSARGGGFSYGYTF
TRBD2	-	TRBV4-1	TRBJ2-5	TGCGCCAGCAGCCAAGAAGGCGGCGGGAGTGAAGAGACCCAGTACTTC	CASSQEGGGSEETQYF
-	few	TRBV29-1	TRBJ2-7	TGCAGCGTTGTTCTAGCGCTCGCTAGTTACGAGCAGTACTTC	CSVVLALASYEQYF
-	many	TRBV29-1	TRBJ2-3	TGCAGCGTCCGACTAGTTGGCACAGATACGCAGTATTTT	CSVRLVGTDTQYF
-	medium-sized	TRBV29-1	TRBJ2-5	TGCAGCGTTGAGGGCGAAGAGACCCAGTACTTC	CSVEGEETQYF
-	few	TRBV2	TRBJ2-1	TGTGCCAGCAGTACTAGGGTGTTTATTCGGAATGAGCAGTTCTTC	CASSTRVFIRNEQFF
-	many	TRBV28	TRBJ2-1	TGTGCCAGCAGTTTTTTAAGGACAGGGAGCCGAGCGGGGGAAAGACCCTACAATGAGCAGTTCTTC	CASSFLRTGSRAGERPYNEQFF
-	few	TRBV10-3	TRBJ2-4	TGTGCCTGCCTAGCGTCCGGGGAAAACATTCAGTACTTC	CACLASGENIQYF
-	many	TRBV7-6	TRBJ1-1	TGTGCCAGCAGCTTAGCATTGGCCGCCAACACTGAAGCTTTCTTT	CASSLALAANTEAFF
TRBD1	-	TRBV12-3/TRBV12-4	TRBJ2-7	TGTGCCAGCAGTCCGGACAGGGGGCGCAACGAGCAGTACTTC	CASSPDRGRNEQYF
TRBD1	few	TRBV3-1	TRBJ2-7	TGTGCCAGCAGACGTAGTCCGGGACAGGGTCCGGACGAGCAGTACTTC	CASRRSPGQGPDEQYF
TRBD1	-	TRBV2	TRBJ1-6	TGTGCCAGCAGTGAAAGGGCGGAGGGGGCAGTTTCACCCCTCCACTTT	CASSERAEGAVSPLHF
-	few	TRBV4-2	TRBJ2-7	TGTGCCAGCAGCCAGGGGGTGGACGAGCAGTACTTC	CASSQGVDEQYF
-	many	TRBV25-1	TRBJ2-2	TGTGCCAGCAGTGAACCTGGGGCGGGCACCGGGGAGCTGTTTTTT	CASSEPGAGTGELFF
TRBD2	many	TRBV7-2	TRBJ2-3	TGTGCCAGCAGCTTAGCGGGGGCTAGCGGGGGGACCCGCACAGATACGCAGTATTTT	CASSLAGASGGTRTDTQYF
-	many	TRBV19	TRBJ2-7	TGTGCCAGTAGTATTACCAGTTCCTCCTACGAGCAGTACTTC	CASSITSSSYEQYF
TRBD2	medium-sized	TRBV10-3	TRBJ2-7	TGTGCCATCAGTGAGCGGGGGGAGTCCTACGAGCAGTACTTC	CAISERGESYEQYF
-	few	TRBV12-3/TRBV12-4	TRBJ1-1	TGTGCCAGCAGTTTGCGAGGGGGGGACACTGAAGCTTTCTTT	CASSLRGGDTEAFF
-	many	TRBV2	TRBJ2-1	TGTGCCAGCAGGGGCCTCGACAGGAATGAGCAGTTCTTC	CASRGLDRNEQFF
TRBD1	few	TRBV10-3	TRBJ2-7	TGTGCCATCAGGACGGGACAGAACTACGAGCAGTACTTC	CAIRTGQNYEQYF
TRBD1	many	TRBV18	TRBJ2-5	TGTGCCAGCTCACCAACGGGGCCGACAGGGGACCTCCTCGGGGAGACCCAGTACTTC	CASSPTGPTGDLLGETQYF
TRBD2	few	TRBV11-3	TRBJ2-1	TGTGCCAGCAGCCCGGGACTAGCTGAGTTCAATGAGCAGTTCTTC	CASSPGLAEFNEQFF
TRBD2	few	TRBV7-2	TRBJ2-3	TGTGCCAGCAGCCCCCTAGCGGGTTGGGGCACAGATACGCAGTATTTT	CASSPLAGWGTDTQYF
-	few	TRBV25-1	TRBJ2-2	TGTGCCAGCAGTGAACGGTCCGCCGGGGAGCTGTTTTTT	CASSERSAGELFF
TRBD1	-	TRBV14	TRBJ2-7	TGTGCCAGCAGCCAAGGGGCAGGGGGCCACGAGCAGTACTTC	CASSQGAGGHEQYF
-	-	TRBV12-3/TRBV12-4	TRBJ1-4	TGTGCCAGCAGTTTACGGGCGGGGGCCGGGCCGCGTGAAAAACTGTTTTTT	CASSLRAGAGPREKLFF
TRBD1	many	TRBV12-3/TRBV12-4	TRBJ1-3	TGTGCCAGCAGCTACAGGGGAGGTGGAAACACCATATATTTT	CASSYRGGGNTIYF
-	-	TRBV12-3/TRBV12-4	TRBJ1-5	TGTGCCAGCAGTCCCCCTTCAGGATGGTCCCAGCATTTT	CASSPPSGWSQHF
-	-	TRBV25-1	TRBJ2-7	TGTGCCAGCAGTGCAGGGGTCTACGAGCAGTACTTC	CASSAGVYEQYF
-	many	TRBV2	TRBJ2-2	TGTGCCAGCATCCTGACGGGAAACACCGGGGAGCTGTTTTTT	CASILTGNTGELFF
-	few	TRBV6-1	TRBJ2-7	TGTGCCAGCAGTGAAGACAGGGGAGGCGAGCAGTACTTC	CASSEDRGGEQYF
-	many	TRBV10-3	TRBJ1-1	TGTGCCATCAGTGGGACGGCCTCCTACACTGAAGCTTTCTTT	CAISGTASYTEAFF
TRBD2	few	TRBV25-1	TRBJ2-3	TGTGCTACATCAGTAGCGGGGAGAGATACGCAGTATTTT	CATSVAGRDTQYF
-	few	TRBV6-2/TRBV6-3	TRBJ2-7	TGTGCCAGCAGTTACACGTTGGGGGCCACCTACGAGCAGTACTTC	CASSYTLGATYEQYF
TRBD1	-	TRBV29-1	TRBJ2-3	TGCAGCGCTTCCGGGACAGGGGGCTCGCAGTATTTT	CSASGTGGSQYF
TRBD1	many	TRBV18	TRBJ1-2	TGTGCCAGCTCACCTATGGACAGGCAAAAGGGCTACACCTTC	CASSPMDRQKGYTF
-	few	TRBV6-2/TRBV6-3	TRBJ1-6	TGTGCCAGCAGTTTCGACTCCTCCGGTTCACCCCTCCACTTT	CASSFDSSGSPLHF
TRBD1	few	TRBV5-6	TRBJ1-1	TGTGCCAGCAGCGTAGGACAGGGGAACACTGAAGCTTTCTTT	CASSVGQGNTEAFF
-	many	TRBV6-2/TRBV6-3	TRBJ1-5	TGTGCCAGCAGTCGCTGGGCCTTGACGGGCAATCAGCCCCAGCATTTT	CASSRWALTGNQPQHF
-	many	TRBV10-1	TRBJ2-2	TGCGCCAGTTCCCTGGATACCGGGGAGCTGTTTTTT	CASSLDTGELFF
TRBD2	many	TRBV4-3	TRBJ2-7	TGCGCCAGCAGCCAAACGACTAGCGGGACCTCCTACGAGCAGTACTTC	CASSQTTSGTSYEQYF
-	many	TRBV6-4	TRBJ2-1	TGTGCCAGCAGTGATAAGGGGCACAATGAGCAGTTCTTC	CASSDKGHNEQFF
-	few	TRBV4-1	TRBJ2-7	TGCGCCAGCAGCCAGTATGCTGACAAGCAGTACTTC	CASSQYADKQYF
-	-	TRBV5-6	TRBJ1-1	TGTGCCAGCACCATCCTAATGGGGTACACTGAAGCTTTCTTT	CASTILMGYTEAFF
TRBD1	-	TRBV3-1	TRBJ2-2	TGTGCCAGCAGCCGTAATATGGTTCCCACAGGGGCCGCGAACACCGGGGAGCTGTTTTTT	CASSRNMVPTGAANTGELFF
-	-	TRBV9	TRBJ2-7	TGTGCCAGCAGCGTAAGTTTTGACGGATACTACGAGCAGTACTTC	CASSVSFDGYYEQYF
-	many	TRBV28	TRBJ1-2	TGTGCCAGCAGGACTGGAGGAGGCTATGGCTACACCTTC	CASRTGGGYGYTF
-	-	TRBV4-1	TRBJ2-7	TGCGCCAGCAGCCAAGAGGGCTACGAGCAGTACTTC	CASSQEGYEQYF
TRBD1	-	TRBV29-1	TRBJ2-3	TGCAGCTCACGAGGGACAGGGGGGACAGATACGCAGTATTTT	CSSRGTGGTDTQYF
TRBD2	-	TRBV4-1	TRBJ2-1	TGCGCCAGCAGCCAAGCTTTAGCGGGACCTGCGGAGCAGTTCTTC	CASSQALAGPAEQFF
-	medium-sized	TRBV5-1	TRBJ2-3	TGCGCCAGCAGCTTGGACTCTAGCACAGATACGCAGTATTTT	CASSLDSSTDTQYF
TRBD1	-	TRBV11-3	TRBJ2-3	TGTGCCAGCAGCTTAGGGGCCCGGGACAGAACGCAGTATTTT	CASSLGARDRTQYF
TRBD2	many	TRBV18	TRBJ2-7	TGTGCCAGCTCACCAGAGAGGGGACTAGCGGCCTACGAGCAGTACTTC	CASSPERGLAAYEQYF
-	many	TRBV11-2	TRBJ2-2	TGTGCCAGCAGCCCTCGACAGGCGAACACCGGGGAGCTGTTTTTT	CASSPRQANTGELFF
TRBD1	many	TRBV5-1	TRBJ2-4	TGCGCCAGCAGTACAGGGGACAAAAACATTCAGTACTTC	CASSTGDKNIQYF